The 8 T cell receptor beta chains presented below share a single source sample, sequenced in a study of cytomegalovirus exposure and HLA in healthy donors. The study ran its PCR with 60 Vbeta and 13 Jbeta primers. Sequencing was performed with immunoSEQ multiplex PCR; in TCRdb, only in-frame clones are kept and a portion is missing. This table has about 130,000 clones, under 85% appearing once. Source material: PBMCs. The receptor set was obtained from a woman in her forties or fifties in good health and CMV-seropositive.

This clone came up a few times. The chain uses TRBV4-2 and TRBJ1-1; the D is unclear. Trimming removed 7 bases from V and 0 bases from J, with 9 bases in between. Germline V gene data show CDR1 as LGHNA and CDR2 as YNFKEQ. CDR3 size: 13 residues. The CDR3 DNA is TGTGCCAGCAAGACGACTGTGAACACTGAAGCTTTCTTT. Translating it yields CASKTTVNTEAFF.

On this clone itself: At the DNA level, this CDR3 is encoded by other sequences in the same sample as well. The chain uses TRBV5-6 and TRBJ1-5; TRBD1 matches at 9 bases. CDR1 is SGHDT, CDR2 YYEEEE, per germline. CDR3 length equals 14 residues. The junction had 6 bases not matched to a gene; V was cut back by 4 bases and J by 7 bases. This CDR3 is CASSGGTGRQPQHF. For the CDR3, the DNA is TGTGCCAGCAGCGGCGGGACAGGGAGGCAGCCCCAGCATTTT.

This chain connects TRBV21-1 to TRBJ1-5. TRBV21-1 is reported as a pseudogene. CDR3 size: 14 residues. For the CDR3, the DNA is TGTGCCACACCTGTTGTAACGAGGAGTCAGCCCCAGCATTTT. It yields the protein CATPVVTRSQPQHF.

This clone was detected a few times. The chain recombines TRBV15 with TRBJ2-6; D is possibly TRBD2 (5 bases). V lost 1 base, J lost 4 bases, and 14 bases lay in between. The CDR3 runs to 17 residues. Germline CDR1 reads LNHNV; CDR2 reads YYDKDF (reference sequence). Here the CDR3 DNA reads TGTGCCACCAGCAGAGGAAGTGAGGGATCGGGGGCCAACGTCCTGACTTTC. Its translation is CATSRGSEGSGANVLTF.

The chain links TRBV4-1 to TRBJ1-2; weak D call: TRBD1 (5 bases). V was pared by 6 bases and J by 8 bases, with 22 bases between. Per germline, CDR1 MGHRA and CDR2 YSYEKL. This CDR3 contains 15 residues. This CDR3 is CASRHKWGGIGGYTF. The CDR3 DNA is TGCGCCAGCAGACATAAGTGGGGGGGTATAGGCGGCTACACCTTC.

The chain couples TRBV19 to TRBJ2-3, with a tentative D call TRBD2 (5 bases). Trimming took 5 bases from V and 6 from J, leaving 12 bases between them. Germline V gene data show CDR1 as LNHDA and CDR2 as SQIVND (reference sequence). CDR3 length: 13 residues. CDR3 coding DNA: TGTGCCAGTAGTTCCCGCCCGGGGGATACGCAGTATTTT. Translating gives CASSSRPGDTQYF.

The chain joins TRBV5-1 to TRBJ2-3, with 8 bases fitting TRBD1. The CDR3 totals 15 residues. The trim removed 3 bases at V and 5 bases at J, leaving 8 bases unmatched. Per the germline V gene, CDR1 is SGHRS and CDR2 is YFSETQ. The CDR3 spells CASSSPGQVEDTQYF. In nucleotides, the CDR3 is TGCGCCAGCAGCTCGCCGGGACAGGTAGAAGATACGCAGTATTTT.

This rearrangement joins TRBV15 to TRBJ2-5, with TRBD2 as a possible D gene (5 bases). V was shortened by 0 bases and J by 1 base, with 6 bases between the two germline ends. Germline V gene data show CDR1 as LNHNV and CDR2 as YYDKDF (reference sequence). The CDR3 contains 14 residues. The CDR3 nucleotides read TGTGCCACCAGCAGAGATCGGGGCCAAGAGACCCAGTACTTC. It encodes CATSRDRGQETQYF.